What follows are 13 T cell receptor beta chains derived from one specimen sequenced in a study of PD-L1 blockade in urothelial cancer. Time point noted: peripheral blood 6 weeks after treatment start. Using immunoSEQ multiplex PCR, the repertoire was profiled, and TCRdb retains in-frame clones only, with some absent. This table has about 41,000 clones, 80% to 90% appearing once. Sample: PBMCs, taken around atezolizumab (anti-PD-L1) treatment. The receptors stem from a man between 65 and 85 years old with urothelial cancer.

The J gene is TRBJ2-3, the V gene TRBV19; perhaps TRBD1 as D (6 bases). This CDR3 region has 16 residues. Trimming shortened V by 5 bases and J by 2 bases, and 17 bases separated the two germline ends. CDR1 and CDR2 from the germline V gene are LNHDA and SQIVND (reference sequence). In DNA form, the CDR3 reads TGTGCCAGTAGTTCCACAGGGAATCCCTACACAGATACGCAGTATTTT. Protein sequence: CASSSTGNPYTDTQYF.

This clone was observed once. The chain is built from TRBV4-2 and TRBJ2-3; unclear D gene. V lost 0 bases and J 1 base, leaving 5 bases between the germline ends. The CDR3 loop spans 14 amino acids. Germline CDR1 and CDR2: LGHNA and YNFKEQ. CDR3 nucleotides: TGTGCCAGCAGCCAAGATGGGCGCACAGATACGCAGTATTTT. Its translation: CASSQDGRTDTQYF.

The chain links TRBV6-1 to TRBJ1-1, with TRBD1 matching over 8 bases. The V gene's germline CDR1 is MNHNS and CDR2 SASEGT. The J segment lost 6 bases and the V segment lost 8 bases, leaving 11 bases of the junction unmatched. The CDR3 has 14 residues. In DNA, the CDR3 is TGTGCCAGCGATAGGCTCAGGGGGCCCTCTGAAGCTTTCTTT. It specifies CASDRLRGPSEAFF.

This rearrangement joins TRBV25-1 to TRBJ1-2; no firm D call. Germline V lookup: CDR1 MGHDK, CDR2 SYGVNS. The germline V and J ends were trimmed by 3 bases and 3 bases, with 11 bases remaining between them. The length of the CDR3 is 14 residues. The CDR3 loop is CASSDPTEYYGYTF. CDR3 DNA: TGTGCCAGCAGTGATCCTACAGAATACTATGGCTACACCTTC.

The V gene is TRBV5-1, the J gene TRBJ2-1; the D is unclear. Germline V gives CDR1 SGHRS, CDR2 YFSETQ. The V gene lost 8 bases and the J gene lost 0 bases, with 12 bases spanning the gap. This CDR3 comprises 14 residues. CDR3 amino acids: CARARQSSYNEQFF. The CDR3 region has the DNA TGCGCCAGGGCTAGGCAAAGCTCCTACAATGAGCAGTTCTTC.

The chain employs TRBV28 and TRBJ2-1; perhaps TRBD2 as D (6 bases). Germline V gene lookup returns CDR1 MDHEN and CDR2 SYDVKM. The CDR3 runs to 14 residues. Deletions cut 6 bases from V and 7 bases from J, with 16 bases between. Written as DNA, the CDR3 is TGTGCCAGCAGGCTACGTGGGACTGATAATGAGCAGTTCTTC. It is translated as CASRLRGTDNEQFF. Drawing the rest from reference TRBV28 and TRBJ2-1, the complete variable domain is DVKVTQSSRYLVKRTGEKVFLECVQDMDHENMFWYRQDPGLGLRLIYFSYDVKMKEKGDIPEGYSVSREKKERFSLILESASTNQTSMYLCASRLRGTDNEQFFGPGTRLTVL.

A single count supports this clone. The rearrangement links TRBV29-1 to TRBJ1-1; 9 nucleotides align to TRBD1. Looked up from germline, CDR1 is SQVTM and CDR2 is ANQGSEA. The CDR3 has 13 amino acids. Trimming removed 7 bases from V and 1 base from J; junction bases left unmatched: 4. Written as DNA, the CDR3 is TGCAGCGCTGCGACAGGGGGGAACACTGAAGCTTTCTTT. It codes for CSAATGGNTEAFF.

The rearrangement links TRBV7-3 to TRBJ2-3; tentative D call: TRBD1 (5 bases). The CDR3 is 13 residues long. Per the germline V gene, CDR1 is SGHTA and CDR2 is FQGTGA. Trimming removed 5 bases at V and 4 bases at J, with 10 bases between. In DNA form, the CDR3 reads TGTGCCAGCAGCACCGGACAAGCAGATACGCAGTATTTT. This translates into CASSTGQADTQYF.

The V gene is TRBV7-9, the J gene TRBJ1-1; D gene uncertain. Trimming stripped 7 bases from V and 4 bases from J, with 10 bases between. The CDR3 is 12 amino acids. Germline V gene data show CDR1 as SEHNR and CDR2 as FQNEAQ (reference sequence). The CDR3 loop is CASTFYFTEAFF. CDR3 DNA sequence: TGTGCCAGCACCTTTTACTTCACTGAAGCTTTCTTT. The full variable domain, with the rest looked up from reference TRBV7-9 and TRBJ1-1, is DTGVSQNPRHKITKRGQNVTFRCDPISEHNRLYWYRQTLGQGPEFLTYFQNEAQLEKSRLLSDRFSAERPKGSFSTLEIQRTEQGDSAMYLCASTFYFTEAFFGQGTRLTVV.

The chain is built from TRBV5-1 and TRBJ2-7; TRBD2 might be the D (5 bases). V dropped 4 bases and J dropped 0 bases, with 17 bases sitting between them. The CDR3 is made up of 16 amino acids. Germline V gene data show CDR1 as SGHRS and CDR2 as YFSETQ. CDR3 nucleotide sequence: TGCGCCAGCAGCCCCGCCAGTAGCGCCCACTCCTACGAGCAGTACTTC. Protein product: CASSPASSAHSYEQYF.

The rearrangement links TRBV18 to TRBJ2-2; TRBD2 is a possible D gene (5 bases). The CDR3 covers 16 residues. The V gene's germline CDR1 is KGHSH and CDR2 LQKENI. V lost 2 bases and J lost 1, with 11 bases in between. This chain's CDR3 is CASSPVMAGNTGELFF. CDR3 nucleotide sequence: TGTGCCAGCTCACCAGTTATGGCGGGGAACACCGGGGAGCTGTTTTTT.

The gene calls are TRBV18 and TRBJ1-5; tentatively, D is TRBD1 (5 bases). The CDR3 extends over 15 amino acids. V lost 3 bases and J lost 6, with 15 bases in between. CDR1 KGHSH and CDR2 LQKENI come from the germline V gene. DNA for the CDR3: TGTGCCAGCTCACCGGGGCAGGGAAGGGCTCAGCCCCAGCATTTT. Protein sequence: CASSPGQGRAQPQHF.

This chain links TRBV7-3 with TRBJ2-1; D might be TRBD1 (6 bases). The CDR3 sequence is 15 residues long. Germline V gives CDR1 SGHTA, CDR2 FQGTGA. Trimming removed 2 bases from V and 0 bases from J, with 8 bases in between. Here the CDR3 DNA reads TGTGCCAGCAGCTTATCACAGGGCTCCTACAATGAGCAGTTCTTC. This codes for CASSLSQGSYNEQFF.